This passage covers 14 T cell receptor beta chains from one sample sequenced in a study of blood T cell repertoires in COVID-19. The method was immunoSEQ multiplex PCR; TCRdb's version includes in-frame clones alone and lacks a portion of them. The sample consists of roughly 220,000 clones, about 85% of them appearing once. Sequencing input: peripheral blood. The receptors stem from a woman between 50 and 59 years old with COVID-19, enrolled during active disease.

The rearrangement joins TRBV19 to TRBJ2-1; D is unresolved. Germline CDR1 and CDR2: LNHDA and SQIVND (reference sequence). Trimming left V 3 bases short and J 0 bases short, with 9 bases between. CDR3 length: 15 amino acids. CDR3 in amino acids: CASSIYTSSYNEQFF. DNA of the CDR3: TGTGCCAGTAGTATCTATACTTCCTCCTACAATGAGCAGTTCTTC. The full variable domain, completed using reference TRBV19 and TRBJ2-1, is DGGITQSPKYLFRKEGQNVTLSCEQNLNHDAMYWYRQDPGQGLRLIYYSQIVNDFQKGDIAEGYSVSREKKESFPLTVTSAQKNPTAFYLCASSIYTSSYNEQFFGPGTRLTVL.

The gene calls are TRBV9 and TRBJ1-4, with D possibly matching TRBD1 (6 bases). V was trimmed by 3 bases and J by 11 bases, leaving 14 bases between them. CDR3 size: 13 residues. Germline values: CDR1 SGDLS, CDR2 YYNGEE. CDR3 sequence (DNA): TGTGCCAGCAGCGAGGGGGGGGCTGGCAAACTGTTTTTT. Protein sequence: CASSEGGAGKLFF. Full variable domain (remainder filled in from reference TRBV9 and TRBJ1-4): DSGVTQTPKHLITATGQRVTLRCSPRSGDLSVYWYQQSLDQGLQFLIQYYNGEERAKGNILERFSAQQFPDLHSELNLSSLELGDSALYFCASSEGGAGKLFFGSGTQLSVL.

The CDR3 DNA sequence: TGTGCCAGCAGCTATACAGGGGGTAGATACGAGCAGTACTTC. Translation: CASSYTGGRYEQYF. This rearrangement joins TRBV5-4 to TRBJ2-7; TRBD1 matches 8 bases. V was clipped by 3 bases and J by 4 bases; unmatched bases: 6. Looked up from germline, CDR1 is SGHNT and CDR2 is YYREEE (reference sequence). The CDR3 covers 14 residues.

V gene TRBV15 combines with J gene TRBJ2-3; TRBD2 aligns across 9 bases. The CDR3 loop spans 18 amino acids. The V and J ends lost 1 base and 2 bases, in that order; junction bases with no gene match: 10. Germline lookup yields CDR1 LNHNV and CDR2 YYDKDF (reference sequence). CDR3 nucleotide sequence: TGTGCCACCAGCAGAGGGGGGCTAGCGGGGTCCTACACAGATACGCAGTATTTT. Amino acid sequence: CATSRGGLAGSYTDTQYF.

The CDR3 sequence is CASSELPGQELSGANVLTF. In DNA form, the CDR3 reads TGTGCCAGCAGTGAACTACCGGGACAGGAACTTTCCGGGGCCAACGTCCTGACTTTC. The chain uses TRBV6-1 and TRBJ2-6; 8 positions match TRBD1. The junction had 13 bases not matched to a gene; V was cut back by 2 bases and J by 4 bases. Germline CDR1 reads MNHNS; CDR2 reads SASEGT. The CDR3 totals 19 residues.

The DNA of the CDR3 is TGTGCCAGCAGCGCCCCCCGCGGCGGGGAGCTGTTTTTT. Translating it yields CASSAPRGGELFF. The chain couples TRBV9 to TRBJ2-2; D uncertain. CDR3 length equals 13 residues. The germline V gene encodes CDR1 SGDLS and CDR2 YYNGEE. Trimming took 3 bases from V and 7 from J, leaving 10 bases between them.

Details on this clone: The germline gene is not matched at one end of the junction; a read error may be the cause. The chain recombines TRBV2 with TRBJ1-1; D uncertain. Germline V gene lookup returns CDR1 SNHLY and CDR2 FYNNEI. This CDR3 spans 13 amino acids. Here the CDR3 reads CASSARQVTGAFF. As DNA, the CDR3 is TGTGCCAGCAGTGCCAGGCAGGTCACTGGAGCTTTCTTT.

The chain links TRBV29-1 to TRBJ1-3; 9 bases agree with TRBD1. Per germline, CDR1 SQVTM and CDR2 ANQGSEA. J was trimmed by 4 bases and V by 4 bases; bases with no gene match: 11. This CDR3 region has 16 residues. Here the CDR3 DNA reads TGCAGCGTTGGAATTGGGGGACAGGGAGCCGGAAACACCATATATTTT. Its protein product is CSVGIGGQGAGNTIYF.

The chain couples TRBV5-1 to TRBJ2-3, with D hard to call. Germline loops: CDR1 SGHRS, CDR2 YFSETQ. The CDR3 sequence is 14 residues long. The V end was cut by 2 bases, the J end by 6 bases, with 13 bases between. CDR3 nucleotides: TGCGCCAGCAGCTTTTCCGGTTACGGGGATACGCAGTATTTT. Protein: CASSFSGYGDTQYF. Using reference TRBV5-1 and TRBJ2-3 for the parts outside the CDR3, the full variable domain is KAGVTQTPRYLIKTRGQQVTLSCSPISGHRSVSWYQQTPGQGLQFLFEYFSETQRNKGNFPGRFSGRQFSNSRSEMNVSTLELGDSALYLCASSFSGYGDTQYFGPGTRLTVL.

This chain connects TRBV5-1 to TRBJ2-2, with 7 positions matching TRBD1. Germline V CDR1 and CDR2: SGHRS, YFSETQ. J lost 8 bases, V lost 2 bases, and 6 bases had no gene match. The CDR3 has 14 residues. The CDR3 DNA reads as TGCGCCAGCAGCTTCGACAGGGATCTGGGGGAGCTGTTTTTT. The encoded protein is CASSFDRDLGELFF.

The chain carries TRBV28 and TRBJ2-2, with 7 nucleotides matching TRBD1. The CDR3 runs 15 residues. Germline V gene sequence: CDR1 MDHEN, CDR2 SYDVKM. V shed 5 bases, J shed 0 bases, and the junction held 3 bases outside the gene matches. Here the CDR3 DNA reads TGTGCCAGCAGTACAGACAGGGCGAACACCGGGGAGCTGTTTTTT. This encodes CASSTDRANTGELFF.

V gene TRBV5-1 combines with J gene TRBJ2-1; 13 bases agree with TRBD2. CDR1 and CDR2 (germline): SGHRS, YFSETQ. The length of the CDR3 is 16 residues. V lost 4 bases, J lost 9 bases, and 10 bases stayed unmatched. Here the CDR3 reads CASSLLAGGTSFEQFF. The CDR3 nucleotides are TGCGCCAGCAGCCTACTAGCGGGGGGGACCTCTTTTGAGCAGTTCTTC.

This CDR3 is CAIKLQGANSPLHF. The CDR3 DNA reads TGTGCCATCAAACTTCAGGGGGCGAATTCACCCCTCCACTTT. The chain employs TRBV10-3 and TRBJ1-6; 8 nucleotides line up with TRBD1. CDR1 ENHRY and CDR2 SYGVKD come from the germline V gene. The CDR3 is 14 amino acids. J was trimmed by 7 bases and V by 7 bases; bases with no gene match: 6.

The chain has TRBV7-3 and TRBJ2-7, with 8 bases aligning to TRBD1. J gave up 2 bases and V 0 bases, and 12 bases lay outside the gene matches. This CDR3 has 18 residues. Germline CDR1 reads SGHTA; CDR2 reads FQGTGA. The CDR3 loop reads CASSLTHWDGQGPYEQYF. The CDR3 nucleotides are TGTGCCAGCAGCTTAACGCATTGGGACGGACAGGGCCCCTACGAGCAGTACTTC.